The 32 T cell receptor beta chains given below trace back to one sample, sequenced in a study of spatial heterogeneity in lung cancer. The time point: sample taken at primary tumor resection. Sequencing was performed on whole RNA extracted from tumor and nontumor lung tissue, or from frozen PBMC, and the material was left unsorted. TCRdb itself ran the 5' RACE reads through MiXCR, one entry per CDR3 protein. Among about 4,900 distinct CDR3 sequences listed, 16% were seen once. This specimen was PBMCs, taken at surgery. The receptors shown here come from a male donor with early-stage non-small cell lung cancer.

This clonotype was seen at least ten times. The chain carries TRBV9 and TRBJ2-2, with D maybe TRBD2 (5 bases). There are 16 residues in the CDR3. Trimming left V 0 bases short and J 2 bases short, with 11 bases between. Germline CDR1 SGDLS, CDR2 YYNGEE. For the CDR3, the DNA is TGTGCCAGCAGCGTAGGCGGGTCCGGCAACACCGGGGAGCTGTTTTTT. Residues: CASSVGGSGNTGELFF.

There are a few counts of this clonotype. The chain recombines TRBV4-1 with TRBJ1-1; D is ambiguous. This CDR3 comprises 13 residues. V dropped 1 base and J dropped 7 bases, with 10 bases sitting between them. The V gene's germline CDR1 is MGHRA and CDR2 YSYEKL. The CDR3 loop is CASSQGTELEAFF. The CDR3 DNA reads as TGCGCCAGCAGCCAAGGTACGGAACTTGAAGCTTTCTTT.

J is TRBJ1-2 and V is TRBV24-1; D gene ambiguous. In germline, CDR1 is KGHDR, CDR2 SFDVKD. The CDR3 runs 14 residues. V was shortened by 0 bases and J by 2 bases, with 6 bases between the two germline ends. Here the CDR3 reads CATSDLGSNYGYTF. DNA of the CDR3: TGTGCCACCAGTGATTTGGGCAGCAACTATGGCTACACCTTC.

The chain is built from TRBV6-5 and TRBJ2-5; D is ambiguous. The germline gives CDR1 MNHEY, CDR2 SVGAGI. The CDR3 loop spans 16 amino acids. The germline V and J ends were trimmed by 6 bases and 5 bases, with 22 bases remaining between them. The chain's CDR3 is CASSPPGLKYGETQYF. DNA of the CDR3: TGTGCCAGCAGCCCACCGGGTCTTAAATATGGGGAGACCCAGTACTTC.

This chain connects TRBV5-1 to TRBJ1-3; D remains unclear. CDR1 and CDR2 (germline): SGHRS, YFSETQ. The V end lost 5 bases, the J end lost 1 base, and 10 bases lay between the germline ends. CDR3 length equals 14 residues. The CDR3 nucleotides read TGCGCCAGCAGGGATAATCTTTCTGGAAACACCATATATTTT. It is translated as CASRDNLSGNTIYF.

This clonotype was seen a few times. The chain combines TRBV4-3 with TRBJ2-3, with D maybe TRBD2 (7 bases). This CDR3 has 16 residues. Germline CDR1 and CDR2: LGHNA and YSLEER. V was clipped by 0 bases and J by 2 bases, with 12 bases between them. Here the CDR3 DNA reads TGCGCCAGCAGCCAAGACAGGGGACTAATCACAGATACGCAGTATTTT. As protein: CASSQDRGLITDTQYF.

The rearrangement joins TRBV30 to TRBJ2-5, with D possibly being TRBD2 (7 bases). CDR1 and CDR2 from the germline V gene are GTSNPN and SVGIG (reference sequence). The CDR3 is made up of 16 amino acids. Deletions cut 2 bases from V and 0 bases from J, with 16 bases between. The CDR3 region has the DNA TGTGCCTGGAGTCCCGCGGCGGGGGCGAACCAAGAGACCCAGTACTTC. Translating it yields CAWSPAAGANQETQYF.

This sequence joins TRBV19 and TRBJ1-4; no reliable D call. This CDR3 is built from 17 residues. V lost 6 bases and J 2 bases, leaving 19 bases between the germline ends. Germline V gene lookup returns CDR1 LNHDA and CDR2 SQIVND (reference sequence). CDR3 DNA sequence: TGTGCCAGTAGCTCTAGGGCTACAATGTGGACTAATGAAAAACTGTTTTTT. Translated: CASSSRATMWTNEKLFF. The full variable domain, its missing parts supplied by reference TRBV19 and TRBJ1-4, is DGGITQSPKYLFRKEGQNVTLSCEQNLNHDAMYWYRQDPGQGLRLIYYSQIVNDFQKGDIAEGYSVSREKKESFPLTVTSAQKNPTAFYLCASSSRATMWTNEKLFFGSGTQLSVL.

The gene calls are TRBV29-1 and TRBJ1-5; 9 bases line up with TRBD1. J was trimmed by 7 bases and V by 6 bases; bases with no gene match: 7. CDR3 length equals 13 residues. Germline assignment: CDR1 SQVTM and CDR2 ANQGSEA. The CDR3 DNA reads TGCAGCGTACAGGGGGCGCAAGGCCAGCCCCAGCATTTT. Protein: CSVQGAQGQPQHF.

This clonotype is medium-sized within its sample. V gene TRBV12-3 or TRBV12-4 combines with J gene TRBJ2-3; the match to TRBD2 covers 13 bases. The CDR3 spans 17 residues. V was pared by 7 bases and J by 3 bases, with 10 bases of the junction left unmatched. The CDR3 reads CASNLVGLAGWTDTQYF. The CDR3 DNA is TGTGCCAGCAATCTTGTGGGACTAGCGGGGTGGACAGATACGCAGTATTTT.

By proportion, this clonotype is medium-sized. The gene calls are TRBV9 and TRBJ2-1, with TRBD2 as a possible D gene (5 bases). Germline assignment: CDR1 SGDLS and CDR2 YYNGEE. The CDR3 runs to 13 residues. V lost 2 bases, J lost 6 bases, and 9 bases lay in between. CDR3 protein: CASSVAGVNEQFF. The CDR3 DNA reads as TGTGCCAGCAGCGTTGCCGGGGTCAATGAGCAGTTCTTC. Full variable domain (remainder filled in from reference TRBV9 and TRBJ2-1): DSGVTQTPKHLITATGQRVTLRCSPRSGDLSVYWYQQSLDQGLQFLIQYYNGEERAKGNILERFSAQQFPDLHSELNLSSLELGDSALYFCASSVAGVNEQFFGPGTRLTVL.

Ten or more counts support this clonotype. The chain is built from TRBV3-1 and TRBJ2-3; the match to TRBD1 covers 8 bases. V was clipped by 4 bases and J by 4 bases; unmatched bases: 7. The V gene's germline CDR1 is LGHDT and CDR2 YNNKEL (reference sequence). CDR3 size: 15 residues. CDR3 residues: CASSLPGGIADTQYF. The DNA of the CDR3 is TGTGCCAGCAGCCTTCCAGGGGGCATAGCAGATACGCAGTATTTT.

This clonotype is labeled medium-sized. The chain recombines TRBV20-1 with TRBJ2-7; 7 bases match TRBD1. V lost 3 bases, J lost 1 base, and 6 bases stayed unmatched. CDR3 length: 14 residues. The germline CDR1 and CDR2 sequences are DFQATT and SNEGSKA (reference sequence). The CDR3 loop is CSARGQTGSYEQYF. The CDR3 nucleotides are TGCAGTGCTAGGGGACAGACAGGGTCCTACGAGCAGTACTTC.

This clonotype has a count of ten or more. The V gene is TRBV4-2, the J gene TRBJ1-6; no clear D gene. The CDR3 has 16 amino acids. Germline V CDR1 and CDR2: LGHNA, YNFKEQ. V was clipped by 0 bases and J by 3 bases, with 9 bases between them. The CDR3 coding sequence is TGTGCCAGCAGCCAAGAGAACAGCGACTATAATTCACCCCTCCACTTT. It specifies CASSQENSDYNSPLHF.

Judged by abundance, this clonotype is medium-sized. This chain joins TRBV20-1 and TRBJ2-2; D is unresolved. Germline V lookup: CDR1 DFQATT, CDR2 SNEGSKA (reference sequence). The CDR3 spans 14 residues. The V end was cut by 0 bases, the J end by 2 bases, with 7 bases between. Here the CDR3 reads CSARDRSNTGELFF. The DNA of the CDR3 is TGCAGTGCTAGAGACAGGTCAAACACCGGGGAGCTGTTTTTT.

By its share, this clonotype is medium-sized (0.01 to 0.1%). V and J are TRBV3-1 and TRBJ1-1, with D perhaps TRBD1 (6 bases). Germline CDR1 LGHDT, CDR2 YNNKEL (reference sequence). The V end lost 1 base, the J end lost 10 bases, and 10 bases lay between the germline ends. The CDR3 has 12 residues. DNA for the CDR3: TGTGCCAGCAGCCAAGCTCCAGGGGTAGCTTTCTTT. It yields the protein CASSQAPGVAFF.

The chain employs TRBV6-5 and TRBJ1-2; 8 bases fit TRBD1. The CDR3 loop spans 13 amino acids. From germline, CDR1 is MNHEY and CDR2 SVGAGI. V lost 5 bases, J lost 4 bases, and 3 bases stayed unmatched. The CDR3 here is CASSTGTGYGYTF. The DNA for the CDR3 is TGTGCCAGCAGTACCGGGACAGGCTATGGCTACACCTTC.

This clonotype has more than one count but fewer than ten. The CDR3 region is CSVGDSGGAADTQYF. As DNA, the CDR3 is TGCAGCGTTGGTGATAGCGGGGGGGCCGCAGATACGCAGTATTTT. The chain links TRBV29-1 to TRBJ2-3; 11 nucleotides align to TRBD2. CDR1 is SQVTM, CDR2 ANQGSEA, per germline. V was pared by 4 bases and J by 4 bases, with 7 bases of the junction left unmatched. The CDR3 consists of 15 residues.

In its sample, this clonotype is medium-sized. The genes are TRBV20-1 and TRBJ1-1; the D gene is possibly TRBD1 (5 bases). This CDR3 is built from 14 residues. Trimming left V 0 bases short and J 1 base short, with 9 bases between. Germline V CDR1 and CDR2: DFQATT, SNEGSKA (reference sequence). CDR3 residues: CSAREQGTNTEAFF. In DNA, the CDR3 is TGCAGTGCTAGAGAGCAGGGTACGAACACTGAAGCTTTCTTT.

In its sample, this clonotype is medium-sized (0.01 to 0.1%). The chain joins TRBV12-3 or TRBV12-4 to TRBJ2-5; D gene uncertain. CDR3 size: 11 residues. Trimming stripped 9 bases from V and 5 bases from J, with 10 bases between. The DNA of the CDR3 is TGTGCCAGTCTGGTTGGGGAGACCCAGTACTTC. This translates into CASLVGETQYF.

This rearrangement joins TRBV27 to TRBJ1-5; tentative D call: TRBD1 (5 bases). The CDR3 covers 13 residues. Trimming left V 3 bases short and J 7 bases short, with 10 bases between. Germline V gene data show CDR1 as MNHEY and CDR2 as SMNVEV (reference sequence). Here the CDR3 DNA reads TGTGCCAGCAGTTTCTGGGGGGGGCAGCCCCAGCATTTT. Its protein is CASSFWGGQPQHF.

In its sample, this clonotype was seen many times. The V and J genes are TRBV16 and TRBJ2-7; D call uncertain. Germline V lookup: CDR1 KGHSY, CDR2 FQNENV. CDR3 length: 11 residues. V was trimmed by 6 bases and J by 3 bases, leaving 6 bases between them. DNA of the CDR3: TGTGCCAGCAGAACCAACTACGAGCAGTACTTC. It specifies CASRTNYEQYF.

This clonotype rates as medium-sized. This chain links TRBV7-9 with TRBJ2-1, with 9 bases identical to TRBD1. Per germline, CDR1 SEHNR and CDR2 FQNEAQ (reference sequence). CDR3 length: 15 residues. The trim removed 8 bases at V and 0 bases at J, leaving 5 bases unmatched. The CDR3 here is CASLRQGVSYNEQFF. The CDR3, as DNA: TGTGCCAGCCTAAGACAGGGGGTCTCCTACAATGAGCAGTTCTTC.

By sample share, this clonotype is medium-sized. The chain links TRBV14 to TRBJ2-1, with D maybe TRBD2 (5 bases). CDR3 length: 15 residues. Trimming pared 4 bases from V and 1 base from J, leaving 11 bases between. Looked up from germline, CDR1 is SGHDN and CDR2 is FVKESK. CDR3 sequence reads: CASSPEGTSYNEQFF. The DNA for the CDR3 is TGTGCCAGCAGCCCAGAGGGAACGTCCTACAATGAGCAGTTCTTC.

The CDR3 DNA reads TGTGCCAGCAGTTTAGGGGGGGCAGATACGCAGTATTTT. This codes for CASSLGGADTQYF. V gene TRBV6-5 combines with J gene TRBJ2-3; the D gene is possibly TRBD2 (7 bases). Trimming took 4 bases from V and 4 from J, leaving 9 bases between them. The CDR3 runs to 13 residues. Germline CDR1 and CDR2: MNHEY and SVGAGI.

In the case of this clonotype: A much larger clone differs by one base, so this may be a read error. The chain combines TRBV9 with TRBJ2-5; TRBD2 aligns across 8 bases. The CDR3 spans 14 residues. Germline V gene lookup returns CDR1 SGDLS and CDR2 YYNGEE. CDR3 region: CASSLGGDQEIQYF. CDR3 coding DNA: TGTGCCAGCAGCCTCGGGGGGGACCAAGAGATCCAGTACTTC.

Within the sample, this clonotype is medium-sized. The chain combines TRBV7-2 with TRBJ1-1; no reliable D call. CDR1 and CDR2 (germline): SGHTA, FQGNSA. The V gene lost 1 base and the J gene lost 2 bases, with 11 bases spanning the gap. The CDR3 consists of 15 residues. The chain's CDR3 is CASSLDGRTNTEAFF. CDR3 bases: TGTGCCAGCAGCTTAGATGGGCGGACCAACACTGAAGCTTTCTTT.

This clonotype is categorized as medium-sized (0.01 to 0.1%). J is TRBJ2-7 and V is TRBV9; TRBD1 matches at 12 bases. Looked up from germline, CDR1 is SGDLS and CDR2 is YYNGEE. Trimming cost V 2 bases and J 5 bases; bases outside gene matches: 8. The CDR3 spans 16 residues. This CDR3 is CASSVGTGGAAHEQYF. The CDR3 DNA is TGTGCCAGCAGCGTGGGGACAGGGGGCGCGGCCCACGAGCAGTACTTC.

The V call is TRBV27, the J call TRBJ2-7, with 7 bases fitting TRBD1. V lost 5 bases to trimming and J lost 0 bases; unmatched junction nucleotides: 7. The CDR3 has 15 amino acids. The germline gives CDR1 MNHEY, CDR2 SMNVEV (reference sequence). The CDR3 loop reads CASSPTGDPSYEQYF. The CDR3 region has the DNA TGTGCCAGCAGTCCCACAGGGGACCCCTCCTACGAGCAGTACTTC.

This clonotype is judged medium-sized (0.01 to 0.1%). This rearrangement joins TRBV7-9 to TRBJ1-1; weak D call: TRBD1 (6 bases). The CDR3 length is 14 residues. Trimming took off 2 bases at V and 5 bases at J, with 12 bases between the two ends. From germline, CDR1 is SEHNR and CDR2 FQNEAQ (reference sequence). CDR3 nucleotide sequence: TGTGCCAGCAGCTTATACAACAGGGCTACTGAAGCTTTCTTT. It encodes CASSLYNRATEAFF.

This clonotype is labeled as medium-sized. The CDR3 sequence: CASSLFSEQFF. The DNA for the CDR3 is TGTGCCAGCAGCTTATTTAGTGAGCAGTTCTTC. The V gene is TRBV11-2, the J gene TRBJ2-1, with no clear D. This CDR3 comprises 11 residues. Deletions cut 2 bases from V and 9 bases from J, with 5 bases between. Germline-derived CDR1 and CDR2 are SGHAT and FQNNGV.

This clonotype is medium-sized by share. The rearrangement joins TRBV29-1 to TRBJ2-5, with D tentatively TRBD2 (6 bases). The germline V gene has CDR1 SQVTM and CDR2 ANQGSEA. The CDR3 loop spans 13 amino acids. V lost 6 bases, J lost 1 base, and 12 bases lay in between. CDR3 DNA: TGCAGCGTCGATCAGGGACTCCAAGAGACCCAGTACTTC. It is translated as CSVDQGLQETQYF.